This paragraph covers one T cell receptor (beta chain) sequence. These data belong to a study of blood T cell repertoires in COVID-19. On the study more broadly: From the United States, Italy and Spain came samples of acute and convalescent COVID-19.

Original data processing: Amplification of reference gene primers provided the estimated nucleated cell counts. TCRdb's copy holds only in-frame clones and misses some; the assay was immunoSEQ multiplex PCR. From that table come the V and J calls and clone size; the DNA was used to work out D and trimming. The data hold around 65,000 clones, with over 80% observed a single time. The sequencing input was peripheral blood. This clonotype was obtained from a human donor in a cohort sampled during active COVID-19.

This chain's CDR3 is CASSLSPGNEQFF. Here the CDR3 DNA reads TGTGCCAGCAGCTTATCGCCGGGAAATGAGCAGTTCTTC. The J gene is TRBJ2-1, the V gene TRBV11-2; TRBD2 might be the D (5 bases). The CDR3 has 13 amino acids. V was shortened by 2 bases and J by 7 bases, with 9 bases between the two germline ends. The germline V gene encodes CDR1 SGHAT and CDR2 FQNNGV.